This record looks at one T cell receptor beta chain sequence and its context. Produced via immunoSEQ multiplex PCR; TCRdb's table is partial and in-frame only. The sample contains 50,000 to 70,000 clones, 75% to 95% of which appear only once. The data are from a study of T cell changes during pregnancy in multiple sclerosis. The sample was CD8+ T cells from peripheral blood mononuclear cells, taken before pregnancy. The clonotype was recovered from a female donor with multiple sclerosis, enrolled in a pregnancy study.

CDR3 loop: CATTGGGQPSTGELFF. The CDR3 nucleotides are TGTGCCACGACCGGGGGGGGCCAACCTTCTACCGGGGAGCTGTTTTTT. The V call is TRBV9, the J call TRBJ2-2; 8 bases are a match to TRBD2. The germline CDR1 and CDR2 sequences are SGDLS and YYNGEE. The V gene end was trimmed by 9 bases and the J gene end by 5 bases; junction bases not matched to a gene: 15. This CDR3 region has 16 residues.